These 27 T cell receptor beta chains share one sample of origin, sequenced in a study of blood T cell repertoires in COVID-19. Measured with immunoSEQ multiplex PCR; TCRdb has only the in-frame clones, and not every one. The repertoire has just over 70,000 clones, 70% to 85% of them found once; the top ten carry roughly a third. The specimen sequenced was peripheral blood. These receptors came from a woman between 65 and 79 years old with acute or convalescent COVID-19.

The rearrangement uses TRBV5-1 and TRBJ2-2; tentative D call: TRBD2 (5 bases). The germline V and J ends were trimmed by 4 bases and 5 bases, with 9 bases remaining between them. The CDR3 spans 13 residues. Germline CDR1 and CDR2: SGHRS and YFSETQ. Here the CDR3 reads CASSPGVTGELFF. CDR3 sequence (DNA): TGCGCCAGCAGCCCCGGGGTAACCGGGGAGCTGTTTTTT.

The CDR3 region has the DNA TGTGCCAGCAGTGAAGGAGTGGGGAGTGGGCCTACGAGGCAGTACTTC. This sequence encodes CASSEGVGSGPTRQYF. This chain joins TRBV6-1 and TRBJ2-7, with D possibly TRBD2 on 5 matching bases. The CDR3 covers 16 residues. Germline CDR1 reads MNHNS; CDR2 reads SASEGT. V was shortened by 1 base and J by 9 bases, with 22 bases between the two germline ends.

The chain recombines TRBV19 with TRBJ2-3, with 10 positions matching TRBD2. The V segment lost 2 bases and the J segment 3 bases; nucleotides outside the gene matches: 11. CDR3 length: 18 residues. Looked up from germline, CDR1 is LNHDA and CDR2 is SQIVND (reference sequence). CDR3 bases: TGTGCCAGTAGTATAAGAGCGGGGGGGCTGAGAAAGACAGATACGCAGTATTTT. Its translation: CASSIRAGGLRKTDTQYF. The whole variable domain, filled in from reference TRBV19 and TRBJ2-3, reads DGGITQSPKYLFRKEGQNVTLSCEQNLNHDAMYWYRQDPGQGLRLIYYSQIVNDFQKGDIAEGYSVSREKKESFPLTVTSAQKNPTAFYLCASSIRAGGLRKTDTQYFGPGTRLTVL.

This clone has just a few counts. The rearrangement joins TRBV12-3 or TRBV12-4 to TRBJ1-1; 12 bases agree with TRBD1. The CDR3 contains 13 residues. Trimming took 7 bases from V and 4 from J; bases not matched to a gene: 1. The DNA of the CDR3 is TGTGCCAGCAAGGGACAGGGGGCCACTGAAGCTTTCTTT. Encoded protein: CASKGQGATEAFF.

V and J are TRBV7-9 and TRBJ2-2; 7 nucleotides line up with TRBD1. The V gene's germline CDR1 is SEHNR and CDR2 FQNEAQ (reference sequence). The CDR3 extends over 15 amino acids. After removal of 7 bases from V and 3 bases from J, the junction contained 8 bases not matched to a gene. CDR3 nucleotides: TGTGCCAGCAAATTAGGGACAGACTACACCGGGGAGCTGTTTTTT. Residues: CASKLGTDYTGELFF.

The chain employs TRBV5-1 and TRBJ2-3, with a tentative D call TRBD2 (7 bases). CDR3 length: 16 amino acids. CDR1 is SGHRS and CDR2 is YFSETQ in the germline V gene. V was pared by 4 bases and J by 4 bases, with 19 bases between. The CDR3 spells CASSLLGGGPPDTQYF. The CDR3 nucleotides are TGCGCCAGCAGCCTACTAGGGGGAGGGCCGCCAGATACGCAGTATTTT.

The chain carries TRBV2 and TRBJ2-7, with TRBD2 identical over 13 bases. The CDR3 is 17 residues long. In germline, CDR1 is SNHLY, CDR2 FYNNEI. Trimming cost V 0 bases and J 5 bases; bases outside gene matches: 7. The CDR3 region is CASSEARGLAGEDEQYF. The CDR3 DNA reads TGTGCCAGCAGTGAAGCGAGAGGACTAGCGGGAGAGGACGAGCAGTACTTC.

V is TRBV6-5 and J is TRBJ1-1; weak D call: TRBD1 (6 bases). The V gene lost 7 bases and the J gene lost 4 bases, with 13 bases spanning the gap. The CDR3 consists of 13 residues. CDR1 and CDR2 (germline): MNHEY, SVGAGI. The CDR3 loop reads CASTREQGTEAFF. The CDR3 nucleotides are TGTGCCAGCACCCGGGAACAGGGCACTGAAGCTTTCTTT.

V gene TRBV5-4 combines with J gene TRBJ1-2, with D unclear. V lost 2 bases to trimming and J lost 3 bases, with 8 bases between them. Looked up from germline, CDR1 is SGHNT and CDR2 is YYREEE (reference sequence). This CDR3 spans 13 amino acids. This CDR3 reads CASSFERDYGYTF. The CDR3 DNA reads TGTGCCAGCAGCTTCGAACGGGACTATGGCTACACCTTC.

V gene TRBV10-2 combines with J gene TRBJ2-1; 7 positions agree with TRBD2. The junction had 12 bases not matched to a gene; V was cut back by 6 bases and J by 1 base. CDR3 length: 17 amino acids. CDR1 is WSHSY, CDR2 SAAADI, per germline. The CDR3 DNA follows: TGCGCCAGCAGAGGCGGCGCGACGGGGGGATCCTACAATGAGCAGTTCTTC. It yields the protein CASRGGATGGSYNEQFF.

This clone was observed a single time. This chain connects TRBV5-5 to TRBJ2-1; 16 nucleotides match TRBD2. Per the germline V gene, CDR1 is SGHKS and CDR2 is YYEKEE (reference sequence). The CDR3 is made up of 19 amino acids. V shed 0 bases and J 0 bases; nucleotides not matched to a gene: 3. The CDR3 nucleotides are TGTGCCAGCAGCTTGGAGGGACTAGCGGGAGGGCCCTCCTACAATGAGCAGTTCTTC. It is translated as CASSLEGLAGGPSYNEQFF.

This clone was counted between two and nine times. The V gene is TRBV6-5, the J gene TRBJ1-2; D is ambiguous. V shed 7 bases and J shed 4 bases, with 13 bases lying between them. CDR3 length: 13 residues. Germline CDR1 and CDR2: MNHEY and SVGAGI. The CDR3 is CASTRVGTYGYTF. Here the CDR3 DNA reads TGTGCCAGCACCCGGGTCGGTACCTATGGCTACACCTTC.

The V gene is TRBV6-5, the J gene TRBJ1-6; 10 bases agree with TRBD1. CDR3 length equals 15 residues. Looked up from germline, CDR1 is MNHEY and CDR2 is SVGAGI. With 0 bases clipped from V and 10 bases from J, the junction kept 3 bases outside the gene matches. The CDR3 here is CASSYSGTGASPLHF. The CDR3 bases are TGTGCCAGCAGTTACTCGGGGACAGGGGCCTCACCCCTCCACTTT.

The rearrangement links TRBV28 to TRBJ1-5; 10 bases fit TRBD1. This CDR3 region has 20 residues. Germline loops: CDR1 MDHEN, CDR2 SYDVKM. V lost 3 bases and J lost 7; bases outside the gene matches: 21. This CDR3 is CASSFDRRGTGALRGQPQHF. The CDR3 DNA is TGTGCCAGCAGTTTTGACCGACGCGGGACAGGGGCCCTGCGGGGGCAGCCCCAGCATTTT.

This sequence joins TRBV6-6 and TRBJ2-7, with 8 positions matching TRBD2. Germline CDR1 MNHNY, CDR2 SVGAGI (reference sequence). The J segment lost 2 bases and the V segment lost 0 bases, leaving 6 bases of the junction unmatched. The CDR3 totals 16 residues. CDR3 sequence reads: CASSYSDSGRAYEQYF. CDR3 DNA: TGTGCCAGCAGTTACTCCGACAGCGGGAGAGCCTACGAGCAGTACTTC.

The chain couples TRBV19 to TRBJ2-1; 9 bases match TRBD2. This CDR3 is 16 amino acids long. With 10 bases clipped from V and 0 bases from J, the junction kept 10 bases outside the gene matches. Germline assignment: CDR1 LNHDA and CDR2 SQIVND (reference sequence). The CDR3 DNA sequence: TGTGCCACTCGGGCTAGCGGGATTAGCTCCTACAATGAGCAGTTCTTC. It encodes CATRASGISSYNEQFF.

The chain uses TRBV7-2 and TRBJ2-1; 9 nucleotides agree with TRBD2. The CDR3 totals 16 residues. Germline values: CDR1 SGHTA, CDR2 FQGNSA. Germline trimming cut 10 bases from V and 5 bases from J; bases unmatched to any gene: 15. The DNA for the CDR3 is TGTGCCACCCCGGGAAATGGCGGGGGGGCGGACAATGAGCAGTTCTTC. This translates into CATPGNGGGADNEQFF.

CDR3 nucleotide sequence: TGTGCCAGCAACCGGGAGCCAGATACGCAGTATTTT. Protein product: CASNREPDTQYF. V and J are TRBV28 and TRBJ2-3; the D gene is possibly TRBD2 (6 bases). The CDR3 sequence is 12 residues long. The germline V and J ends were trimmed by 7 bases and 4 bases, with 9 bases remaining between them. Germline V gives CDR1 MDHEN, CDR2 SYDVKM. Supplemented by reference TRBV28 and TRBJ2-3, the full variable domain reads DVKVTQSSRYLVKRTGEKVFLECVQDMDHENMFWYRQDPGLGLRLIYFSYDVKMKEKGDIPEGYSVSREKKERFSLILESASTNQTSMYLCASNREPDTQYFGPGTRLTVL.

The chain combines TRBV20-1 with TRBJ2-7; perhaps TRBD2 as D (5 bases). Germline V CDR1 and CDR2: DFQATT, SNEGSKA (reference sequence). The V gene lost 3 bases and the J gene lost 1 base, with 10 bases spanning the gap. The CDR3 has 13 amino acids. CDR3 loop: CSASRGGSYEQYF. DNA of the CDR3: TGCAGTGCTAGTCGTGGAGGTTCCTACGAGCAGTACTTC.

There are a few counts of this clone. The chain recombines TRBV21-1 with TRBJ2-1; TRBD2 is the table's D call, not checked against the DNA. TRBV21-1 is designated a pseudogene. This CDR3 is built from 19 residues. The CDR3 DNA is TGTGCCAGCATCTCCGGGACTAGCCCAGAAGGGAGCTCCTACAATGAGCAGTTCTTC. This encodes CASISGTSPEGSSYNEQFF.

The chain recombines TRBV6-5 with TRBJ2-1; 13 nucleotides align to TRBD2. Germline V lookup: CDR1 MNHEY, CDR2 SVGAGI. This CDR3 is built from 15 residues. The V and J ends lost 5 bases and 8 bases, in that order; junction bases with no gene match: 6. DNA of the CDR3: TGTGCCAGCAGTCTTAGGACTAGCGGGAGTGATGAGCAGTTCTTC. It codes for CASSLRTSGSDEQFF.

The chain uses TRBV28 and TRBJ2-7; D remains unclear. The CDR3 contains 11 residues. Trimming took 3 bases from V and 5 from J, leaving 5 bases between them. Germline V CDR1 and CDR2: MDHEN, SYDVKM. Here the CDR3 reads CASSFTDEQYF. CDR3 nucleotide sequence: TGTGCCAGCAGTTTTACAGACGAGCAGTACTTC.

The chain uses TRBV5-4 and TRBJ1-1, with a weak D call TRBD1 (6 bases). CDR1 is SGHNT, CDR2 YYREEE, per germline (reference sequence). CDR3 length: 15 amino acids. V lost 0 bases and J 4 bases, leaving 13 bases between the germline ends. The CDR3 sequence is CASSLGQVISTEAFF. The CDR3 nucleotides read TGTGCCAGCAGCTTGGGACAGGTTATTAGCACTGAAGCTTTCTTT. Complete variable domain (other parts from reference TRBV5-4 and TRBJ1-1): ETGVTQSPTHLIKTRGQQVTLRCSSQSGHNTVSWYQQALGQGPQFIFQYYREEENGRGNFPPRFSGLQFPNYSSELNVNALELDDSALYLCASSLGQVISTEAFFGQGTRLTVV.

The chain combines TRBV5-5 with TRBJ1-6; D gene uncertain. This CDR3 has 12 amino acids. Germline loops: CDR1 SGHKS, CDR2 YYEKEE (reference sequence). The ends were cut back, 5 bases at V and 10 bases at J, with 10 bases in the middle. The CDR3 DNA reads TGTGCCAGCAGTAATCCGGGATCACCCCTCCACTTT. Translation gives CASSNPGSPLHF. Supplemented by reference TRBV5-5 and TRBJ1-6, the full variable domain reads DAGVTQSPTHLIKTRGQQVTLRCSPISGHKSVSWYQQVLGQGPQFIFQYYEKEERGRGNFPDRFSARQFPNYSSELNVNALLLGDSALYLCASSNPGSPLHFGNGTRLTVT.

The V call is TRBV13, the J call TRBJ2-7; a possible D gene is TRBD1 (6 bases). CDR3 length: 14 amino acids. With 5 bases removed from V and 0 bases from J, the gap between germline ends came to 11 bases. CDR1 and CDR2 (germline): PRHDT, FYEKMQ (reference sequence). The CDR3 nucleotides are TGTGCCAGCAGCCCAAGGGGGAGCTCCTACGAGCAGTACTTC. This sequence encodes CASSPRGSSYEQYF.

This clone showed up just a few times. This chain connects TRBV5-1 to TRBJ2-2, with TRBD2 matching over 11 bases. The germline V gene has CDR1 SGHRS and CDR2 YFSETQ. The CDR3 runs to 15 residues. Trimming removed 5 bases from V and 4 bases from J; junction bases left unmatched: 4. CDR3 loop: CASRLAGVATGELFF. The CDR3 DNA sequence: TGCGCCAGCAGACTAGCGGGAGTCGCCACCGGGGAGCTGTTTTTT.

V gene TRBV28 combines with J gene TRBJ1-1, with D possibly TRBD1 on 5 matching bases. Trimming left V 4 bases short and J 5 bases short, with 11 bases between. The CDR3 consists of 13 residues. In germline, CDR1 is MDHEN, CDR2 SYDVKM. The CDR3 sequence: CASSSLTETEAFF. The CDR3 bases are TGTGCCAGCAGTTCGTTGACAGAGACTGAAGCTTTCTTT.